This TCR beta chain was recorded in a study of glioma-infiltrating T cells. This clonotype came up a few times. Using RNA template, CDR3s of TCR alpha and beta were amplified with iRepertoire arm-PCR. Via MiXCR, TCRdb re-called the multiplex PCR reads, giving one row per CDR3 protein. The sample comprises under 150,000 distinct CDR3 sequences, about two fifths of which are singletons, and around 20% rests with the top ten. CDR3 length: 14 residues. Germline CDR1 and CDR2: MDHEN and SYDVKM. The V and J ends lost 2 bases and 2 bases respectively, with 9 bases between them. The source is a human donor with low-grade glioma or glioblastoma, undergoing nonglioma brain surgery, or in good health (not recorded which). The sample consisted of glioma tissue, nonneoplastic brain tissue, or PBMCs (not recorded which). This rearrangement joins TRBV28 to TRBJ1-2; no clear D. CDR3 residues: CASSLSDMNYGYTF. The CDR3 coding sequence is TGTGCCAGCAGTTTAAGTGACATGAACTATGGCTACACCTTC.